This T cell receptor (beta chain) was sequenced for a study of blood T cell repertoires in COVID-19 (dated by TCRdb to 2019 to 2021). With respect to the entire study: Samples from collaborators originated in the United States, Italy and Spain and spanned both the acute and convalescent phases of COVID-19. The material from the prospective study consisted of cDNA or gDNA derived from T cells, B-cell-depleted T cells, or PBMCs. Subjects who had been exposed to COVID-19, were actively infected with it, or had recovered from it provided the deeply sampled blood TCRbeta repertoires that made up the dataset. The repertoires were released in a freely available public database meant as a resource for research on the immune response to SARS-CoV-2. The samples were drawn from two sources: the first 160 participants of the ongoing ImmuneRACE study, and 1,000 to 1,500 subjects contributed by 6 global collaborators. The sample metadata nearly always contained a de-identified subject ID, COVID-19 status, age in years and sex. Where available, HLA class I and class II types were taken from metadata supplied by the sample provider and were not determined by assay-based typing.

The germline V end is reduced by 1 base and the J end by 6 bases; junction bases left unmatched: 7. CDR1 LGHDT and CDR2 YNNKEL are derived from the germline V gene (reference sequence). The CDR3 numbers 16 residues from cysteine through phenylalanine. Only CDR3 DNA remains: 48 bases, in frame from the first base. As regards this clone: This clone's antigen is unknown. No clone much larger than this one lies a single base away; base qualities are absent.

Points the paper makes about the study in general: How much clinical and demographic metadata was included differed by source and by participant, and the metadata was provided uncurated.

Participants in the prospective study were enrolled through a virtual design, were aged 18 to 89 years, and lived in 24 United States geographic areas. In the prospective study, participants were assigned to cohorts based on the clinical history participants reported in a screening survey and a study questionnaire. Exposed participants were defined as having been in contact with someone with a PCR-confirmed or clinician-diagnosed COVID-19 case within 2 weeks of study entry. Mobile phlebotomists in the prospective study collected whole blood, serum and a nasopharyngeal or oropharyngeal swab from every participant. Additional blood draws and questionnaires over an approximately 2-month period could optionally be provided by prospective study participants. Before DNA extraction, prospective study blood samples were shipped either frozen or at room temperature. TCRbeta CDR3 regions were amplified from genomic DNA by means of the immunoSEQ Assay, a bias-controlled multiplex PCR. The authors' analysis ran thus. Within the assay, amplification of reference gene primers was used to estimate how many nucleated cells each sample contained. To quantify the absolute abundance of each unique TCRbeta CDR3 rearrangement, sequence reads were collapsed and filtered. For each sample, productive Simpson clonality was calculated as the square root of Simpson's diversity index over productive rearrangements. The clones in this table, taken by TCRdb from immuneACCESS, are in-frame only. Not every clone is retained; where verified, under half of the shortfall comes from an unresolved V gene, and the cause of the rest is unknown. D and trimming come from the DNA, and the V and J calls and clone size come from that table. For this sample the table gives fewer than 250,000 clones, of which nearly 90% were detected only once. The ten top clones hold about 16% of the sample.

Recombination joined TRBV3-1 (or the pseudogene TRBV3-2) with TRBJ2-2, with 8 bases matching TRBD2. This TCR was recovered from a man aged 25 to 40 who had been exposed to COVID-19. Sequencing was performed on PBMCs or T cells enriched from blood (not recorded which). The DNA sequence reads TGTGCCAGCAGCCAAGGGACTAGCATGGTAGCCGGGGAGCTGTTTTTT. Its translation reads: CASSQGTSMVAGELFF.